This is a list of T cell receptor beta chains from one sample in a study of shared clonotypes between healthy human individuals. Clones were read by immunoSEQ multiplex PCR, and TCRdb kept only the in-frame ones, dropping some. The data contain about 960,000 clones, around three quarters of them singletons. The sequenced material came from memory CD4+ T cells sorted from blood. These receptors came from a man aged 18 to 29 in good health. The CDR3 runs from the conserved cysteine through the conserved F or W. D genes are given only for firm matches. Rows give clone size only sometimes, using once, few, many, or a class for an expanded clone.

CDR3 DNA	CDR3 protein	D gene	V gene	J gene	clone size
TGCGCCAGCAGCTACGACTCAAATACGCAGTATTTT	CASSYDSNTQYF	-	TRBV5-1	TRBJ2-3	-
TGTGCCTGGAGTGGGCTTATGGGGGGACTGTTTTTT	CAWSGLMGGLFF	-	TRBV30	TRBJ1-4	many
TGTGCCAGCAAACCCGAAGGACAGGGCTATGGCTACACCTTC	CASKPEGQGYGYTF	TRBD1	TRBV2	TRBJ1-2	-
TGTGCCAGCTTTGACCGGCAAGAGACCCAGTACTTC	CASFDRQETQYF	-	TRBV6-1	TRBJ2-5	-
TGTGCCAGCAGTCCAATGGACGGCAGCTATGGCTACACCTTC	CASSPMDGSYGYTF	-	TRBV27	TRBJ1-2	-
TGCGCCAGCAGCCTGGGACAGGGAGGTGTCAATGAGCAGTTCTTC	CASSLGQGGVNEQFF	TRBD1	TRBV5-1	TRBJ2-1	-
TGTGCCAGTGGGAGGGAGAACCAAGAGACCCAGTACTTC	CASGRENQETQYF	TRBD2	TRBV2	TRBJ2-5	-
TGTGCCAGCAGTGAAGGGTGGGGGTCCTACGAGCAGTACTTC	CASSEGWGSYEQYF	-	TRBV6-1	TRBJ2-7	-
TGTGCCAGCAGTTACGCGGGACAGGGCACTGAAGCTTTCTTT	CASSYAGQGTEAFF	TRBD1	TRBV27	TRBJ1-1	-
TGTGCCAGCTCACCCCCGGGACTATTGGACGAGCAGTACTTC	CASSPPGLLDEQYF	TRBD2	TRBV18	TRBJ2-7	-
TGTGCCAGCAGCTTAGTCGGAGGAAGTGAGCAGTATTTT	CASSLVGGSEQYF	-	TRBV7-9	TRBJ2-3	-
TGTGCCTGGAGAACGTGGGGGGCAGATACGCAGTATTTT	CAWRTWGADTQYF	-	TRBV30	TRBJ2-3	-
TGTGCCAGCAGCTTGAACGGGGCGGGGGCAGATACGCAGTATTTT	CASSLNGAGADTQYF	TRBD2	TRBV7-6	TRBJ2-3	-
TGTGCCAGCAGTACAGGGCTCACCGGGGAGCTGTTTTTT	CASSTGLTGELFF	-	TRBV2	TRBJ2-2	-
TGTGCCAGTAGTAAGGTCGGCGTTATTTTGGTTGAGCAGTTCTTC	CASSKVGVILVEQFF	-	TRBV19	TRBJ2-1	-
TGTGCCAGCAGTCCCTGGGGCTCCCCGAGGGAGCAGTACTTC	CASSPWGSPREQYF	-	TRBV6-5	TRBJ2-7	-
TGTGCCTGGACAGGCGCTAATGAAAAACTGTTTTTT	CAWTGANEKLFF	-	TRBV30	TRBJ1-4	-
TGTGCCAGCAGCTTGACCACCTACGAGCAGTACTTC	CASSLTTYEQYF	-	TRBV5-5	TRBJ2-7	-
TGTGCCAGCTCACGAGGAGAGGACTATGGCTACACCTTC	CASSRGEDYGYTF	-	TRBV18	TRBJ1-2	once
TGTGCCAGCAGTTTGCGCAGAGAATGGGGCTACACCTTC	CASSLRREWGYTF	-	TRBV27	TRBJ1-2	-
TGTGCCAGCAGTGAAGGCGCTAGCGGGAGGGGGATGAGGTACAATGAGCAGTTCTTC	CASSEGASGRGMRYNEQFF	TRBD2	TRBV2	TRBJ2-1	many
TGTGCCAGCAGCGTGAGGGGGACCTACGAGCAGTACTTC	CASSVRGTYEQYF	-	TRBV7-9	TRBJ2-7	once
TGTGCCAGCTCCATGGCAGGCCCAAGCTCCTACGAGCAGTACTTC	CASSMAGPSSYEQYF	-	TRBV28	TRBJ2-7	few
TGTGCCAGCAGTATTAGACAGGTGGTAAAGCCGTACTTC	CASSIRQVVKPYF	-	TRBV28	TRBJ2-4	-
TGCGCCAGCAGCATATCACCGGGACAGGGTAGTTCACCCCTCCACTTT	CASSISPGQGSSPLHF	TRBD1	TRBV5-1	TRBJ1-6	-
TGTGCCAGCAGCTTTAGGACGGCCGGGGAGCTGTTTTTT	CASSFRTAGELFF	-	TRBV28	TRBJ2-2	-
TGCGCCAGCAGCCGATCACGGACAGGGCGCACTGAAGCTTTCTTT	CASSRSRTGRTEAFF	TRBD1	TRBV4-1	TRBJ1-1	-
TGTGCCAGCAGCCCCCAGGAGGGCTCCTACGAGCAGTACTTC	CASSPQEGSYEQYF	-	TRBV7-9	TRBJ2-7	once
TGTGCCAGTAGTATTAGTGGGGGAAGAGGCTACACCTTC	CASSISGGRGYTF	-	TRBV19	TRBJ1-2	-
TGTGCCAGCAGCTCCCAGGGGGGGTCCAATCAGCCCCAGCATTTT	CASSSQGGSNQPQHF	TRBD1	TRBV7-2	TRBJ1-5	many
TGCGCCAGCAGCTTAGGTACTTCTAGCGGCCAGAAGCAGTTCTTC	CASSLGTSSGQKQFF	TRBD2	TRBV5-1	TRBJ2-1	-
TGTGCCAGCTCACCTCTGCCGGGGGGGTTGGCTGAAGCTTTCTTT	CASSPLPGGLAEAFF	-	TRBV18	TRBJ1-1	-
TGTGCCAGCAGCAAGGACCCTTCGGCGAACTATGGCTACACCTTC	CASSKDPSANYGYTF	-	TRBV5-4	TRBJ1-2	-
TGTGCCAGCATACCAGGGACTAACACCGGGGAGCTGTTTTTT	CASIPGTNTGELFF	-	TRBV6-1	TRBJ2-2	-
TGTGCCAGCACTTTTCCAGGGTCCTCACCCCTCCACTTT	CASTFPGSSPLHF	-	TRBV5-6	TRBJ1-6	few
TGCGCCAGCAGCCAAGATGGCGGGTCGAACACTGAAGCTTTCTTT	CASSQDGGSNTEAFF	-	TRBV4-3	TRBJ1-1	few
TGTGCTAGCGGGGGGAAGGAGACCCAGTACTTC	CASGGKETQYF	TRBD2	TRBV7-9	TRBJ2-5	few